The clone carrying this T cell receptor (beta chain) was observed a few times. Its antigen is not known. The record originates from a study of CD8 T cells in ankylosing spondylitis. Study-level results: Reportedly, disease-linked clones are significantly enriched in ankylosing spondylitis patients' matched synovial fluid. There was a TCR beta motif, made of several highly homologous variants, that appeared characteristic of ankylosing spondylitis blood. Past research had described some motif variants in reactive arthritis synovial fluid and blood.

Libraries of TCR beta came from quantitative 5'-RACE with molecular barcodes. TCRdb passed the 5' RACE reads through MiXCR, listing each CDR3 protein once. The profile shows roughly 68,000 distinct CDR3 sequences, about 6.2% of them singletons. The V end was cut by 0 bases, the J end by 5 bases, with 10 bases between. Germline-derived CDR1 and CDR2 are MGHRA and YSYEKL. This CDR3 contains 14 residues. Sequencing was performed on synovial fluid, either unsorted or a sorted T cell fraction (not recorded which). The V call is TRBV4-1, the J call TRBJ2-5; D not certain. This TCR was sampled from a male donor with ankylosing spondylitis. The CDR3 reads CASSQDRASETQYF. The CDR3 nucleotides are TGCGCCAGCAGCCAAGATCGAGCGAGTGAGACCCAGTACTTC.